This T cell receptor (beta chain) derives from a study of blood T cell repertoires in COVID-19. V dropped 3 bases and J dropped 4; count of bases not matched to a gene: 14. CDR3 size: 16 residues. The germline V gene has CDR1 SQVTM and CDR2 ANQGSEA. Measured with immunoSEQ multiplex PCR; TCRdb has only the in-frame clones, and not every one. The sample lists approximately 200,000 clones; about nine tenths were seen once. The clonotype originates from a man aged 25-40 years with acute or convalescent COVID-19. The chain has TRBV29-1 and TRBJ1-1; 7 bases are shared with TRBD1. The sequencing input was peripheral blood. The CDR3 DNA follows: TGCAGCGTTGAGGGGGATCCTACAGGGGAATCCACTGAAGCTTTCTTT. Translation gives CSVEGDPTGESTEAFF.